This T cell receptor (beta chain) was sequenced for a study of T cells in localized non-small cell lung cancer (dated by TCRdb to the early 2020s). Background for the entire study: Comparing tumors with uninvolved tumor-adjacent lungs, the study looked at the T cell repertoires of around 250 patients with early-stage NSCLC. The mean age of the NSCLC patients was roughly 70 years, with 120 to 150 men and 110 or so women. The cohort consisted of 236 treatment-naive NSCLC patients whose localized lung tumors had been resected.

V and J are truncated by 4 bases and 0 bases respectively, leaving an intervening sequence of 3 bases. The germline V gene encodes CDR1 SQVTM and CDR2 ANQGSEA. The CDR3 starts with the cysteine, ends with the phenylalanine, and has 11 residues. Kept here is only the CDR3 DNA, which spans 33 bases and is read in frame from base 1. As concerns this clone: The target of this receptor is not known. Base quality data are lacking; no much larger clone is found one base away.

TCR beta CDR3 regions were sequenced from DNA using the immunoSEQ Assay. The study's own analysis went as follows. To compute T cell density, TCR beta template counts were normalized to usable DNA, which was estimated by amplifying housekeeping genes. The preseqR package was used to estimate richness by extrapolating to 400,000 templates for PBMC samples and to 120,000 templates for tissue samples. Clonality was defined by subtracting Pielou's evenness from one. Tissue-enriched TCRs were identified through differential abundance testing performed on productive amino-acid clonotypes, with a minimum total count of 5 and an alpha of 0.1. Repertoire overlap between compartments was quantified with the Jaccard Index and Morisita Overlap Index. GLIPH grouped TCR beta CDR3s together with public tetramer-defined viral CDR3s, and a viral motif had to include at least three viral sequences and also show V-gene enrichment. In TCRdb, the immuneACCESS table is reduced to in-frame sequences with V and J assigned. These tables do not hold every clone; where another copy was compared, an unresolved V gene accounts for under half, and the others remain unexplained. V and J calls and clone size are given by that table; D and trimming were obtained from the DNA. In this sample the table shows roughly 17,000 clones, around 83% of which occur a single time. About 35% of the sample belongs to the ten largest clones.

Study-wide findings and limitations: Higher blood T cell density associated with longer overall survival, while higher adjacent-lung clonality associated with shorter survival. Of the top 100 tumor clones, a median of roughly 57 were detected in paired uninvolved adjacent lung; around 27 were also among that lung's top 100. Because the study design was exploratory, TCR variables were selected using unadjusted p-values without false-discovery rate correction. Because multi-region tumor sequencing was not done, intratumor heterogeneity could not be ruled out. Uninvolved tumor-adjacent lung showed the highest T cell clonality, higher than tumor, which suggests more focused antigenic responses in the adjacent lung.

At diagnosis, peripheral blood, uninvolved tumor-adjacent lung and tumor were collected and were preserved as a mix of fresh-frozen and FFPE material. Blood samples were analyzed as peripheral blood mononuclear cells for TCR repertoire profiling. The receptor's source is a male donor aged 60 or over with stage III lung adenocarcinoma. The V gene is TRBV29-1 and the J gene is TRBJ1-2, with an unclear D gene assignment. The sequencing used peripheral blood, collected before any cancer treatment. CDR3 loop: CSVGANYGYTF. The nucleotide sequence is given as TGCAGCGTTGGGGCTAACTATGGCTACACCTTC.